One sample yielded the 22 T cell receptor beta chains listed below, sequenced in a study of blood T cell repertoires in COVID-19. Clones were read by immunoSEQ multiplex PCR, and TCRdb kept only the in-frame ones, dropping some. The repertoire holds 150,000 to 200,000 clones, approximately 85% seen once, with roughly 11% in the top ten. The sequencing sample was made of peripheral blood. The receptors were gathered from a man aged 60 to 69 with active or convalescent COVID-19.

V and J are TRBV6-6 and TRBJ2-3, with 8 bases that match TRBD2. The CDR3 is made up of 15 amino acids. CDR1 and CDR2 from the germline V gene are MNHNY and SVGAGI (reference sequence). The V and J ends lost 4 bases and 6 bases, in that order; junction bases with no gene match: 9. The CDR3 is CASSLERGSVDTQYF. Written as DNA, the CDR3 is TGTGCCAGCAGTTTGGAGCGGGGGAGCGTCGATACGCAGTATTTT.

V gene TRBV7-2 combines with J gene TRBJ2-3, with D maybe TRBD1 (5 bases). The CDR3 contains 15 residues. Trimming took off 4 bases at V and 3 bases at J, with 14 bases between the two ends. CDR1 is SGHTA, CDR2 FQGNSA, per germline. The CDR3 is CASSYDSRGTDTQYF. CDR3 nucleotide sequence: TGTGCCAGCAGCTACGACAGTAGGGGAACAGATACGCAGTATTTT.

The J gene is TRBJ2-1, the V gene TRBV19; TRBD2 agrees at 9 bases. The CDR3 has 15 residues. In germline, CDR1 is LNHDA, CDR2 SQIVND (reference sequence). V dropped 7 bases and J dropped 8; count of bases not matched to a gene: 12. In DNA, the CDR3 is TGTGCCAGTACCCCGGGACTAGCCCCAAGGGATGAGCAGTTCTTC. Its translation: CASTPGLAPRDEQFF.

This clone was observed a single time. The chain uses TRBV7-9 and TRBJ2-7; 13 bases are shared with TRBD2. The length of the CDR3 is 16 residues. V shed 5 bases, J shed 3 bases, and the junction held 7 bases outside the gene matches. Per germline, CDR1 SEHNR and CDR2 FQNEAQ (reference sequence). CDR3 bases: TGTGCCAGCAGCGGACCGGGACTAGCGGGAAACTACGAGCAGTACTTC. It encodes CASSGPGLAGNYEQYF.

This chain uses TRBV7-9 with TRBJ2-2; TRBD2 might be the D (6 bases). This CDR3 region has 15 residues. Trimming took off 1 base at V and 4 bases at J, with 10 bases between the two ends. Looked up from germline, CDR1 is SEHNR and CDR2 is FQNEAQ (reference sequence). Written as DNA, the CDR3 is TGTGCCAGCAGCTTAGTGGGGGGATCCACCGGGGAGCTGTTTTTT. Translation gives CASSLVGGSTGELFF.

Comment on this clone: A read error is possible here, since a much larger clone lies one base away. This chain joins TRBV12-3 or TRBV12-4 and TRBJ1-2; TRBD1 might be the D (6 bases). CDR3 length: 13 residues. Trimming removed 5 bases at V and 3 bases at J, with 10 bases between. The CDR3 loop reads CASSVQGYYGYTF. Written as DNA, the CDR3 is TGTGCCAGCAGTGTTCAGGGGTACTATGGCTACACCTTC.

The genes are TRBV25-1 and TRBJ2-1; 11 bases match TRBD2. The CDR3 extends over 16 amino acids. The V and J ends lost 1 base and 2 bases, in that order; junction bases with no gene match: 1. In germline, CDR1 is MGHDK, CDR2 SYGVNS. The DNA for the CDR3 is TGTGCCAGCAGTGAATTGACTAGCGGGACCTACAATGAGCAGTTCTTC. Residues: CASSELTSGTYNEQFF.

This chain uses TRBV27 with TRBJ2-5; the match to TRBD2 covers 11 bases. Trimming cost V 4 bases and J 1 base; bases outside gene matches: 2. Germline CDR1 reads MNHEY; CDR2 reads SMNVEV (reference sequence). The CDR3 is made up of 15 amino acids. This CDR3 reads CASSYLAGGQETQYF. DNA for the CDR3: TGTGCCAGCAGTTACCTAGCGGGGGGCCAAGAGACCCAGTACTTC.

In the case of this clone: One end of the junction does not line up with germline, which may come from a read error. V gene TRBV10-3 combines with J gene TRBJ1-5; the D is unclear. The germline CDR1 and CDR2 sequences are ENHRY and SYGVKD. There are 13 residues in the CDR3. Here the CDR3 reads CATSPRSDQPQHF. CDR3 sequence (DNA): TGTGCCACCAGTCCCAGGTCTGATCAGCCCCAGCATTTT.

The CDR3 coding sequence is TGCGCCAGCAGCTCTAGACAGGGTTACACTGAAGCTTTCTTT. This gives the protein CASSSRQGYTEAFF. The genes are TRBV5-1 and TRBJ1-1; 7 bases map to TRBD1. This CDR3 has 14 residues. Germline loops: CDR1 SGHRS, CDR2 YFSETQ. V was clipped by 3 bases and J by 3 bases; unmatched bases: 5. Filled out from reference TRBV5-1 and TRBJ1-1, the complete variable domain reads KAGVTQTPRYLIKTRGQQVTLSCSPISGHRSVSWYQQTPGQGLQFLFEYFSETQRNKGNFPGRFSGRQFSNSRSEMNVSTLELGDSALYLCASSSRQGYTEAFFGQGTRLTVV.

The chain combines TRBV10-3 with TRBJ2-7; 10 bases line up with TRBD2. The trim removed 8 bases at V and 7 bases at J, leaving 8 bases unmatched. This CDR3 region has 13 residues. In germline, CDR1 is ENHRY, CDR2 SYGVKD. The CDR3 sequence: CAIASGRAEEQYF. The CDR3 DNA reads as TGTGCCATCGCAAGCGGGAGGGCGGAAGAGCAGTACTTC.

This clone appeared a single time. CDR3 sequence reads: CASSVAGGGGGSGQETQYF. CDR3 coding DNA: TGTGCCAGCAGCGTAGCGGGTGGGGGAGGCGGCAGTGGTCAAGAGACCCAGTACTTC. The chain recombines TRBV9 with TRBJ2-5; perhaps TRBD2 as D (6 bases). V was pared by 0 bases and J by 2 bases, with 23 bases between. Germline V lookup: CDR1 SGDLS, CDR2 YYNGEE. The CDR3 loop spans 19 amino acids.

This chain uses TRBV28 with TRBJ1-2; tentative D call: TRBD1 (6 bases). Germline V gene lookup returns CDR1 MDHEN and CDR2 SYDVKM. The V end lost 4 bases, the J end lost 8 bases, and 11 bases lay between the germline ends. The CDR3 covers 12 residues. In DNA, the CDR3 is TGTGCCAGCAGTTCGACAGGTGACGGCTACACCTTC. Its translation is CASSSTGDGYTF.

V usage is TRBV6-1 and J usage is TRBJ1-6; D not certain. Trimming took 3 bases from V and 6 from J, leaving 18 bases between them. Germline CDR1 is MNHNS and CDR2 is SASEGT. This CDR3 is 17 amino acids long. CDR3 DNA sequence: TGTGCCAGCAGTGATCTCAGGCGGGAGAGATTTAATTCACCCCTCCACTTT. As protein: CASSDLRRERFNSPLHF.

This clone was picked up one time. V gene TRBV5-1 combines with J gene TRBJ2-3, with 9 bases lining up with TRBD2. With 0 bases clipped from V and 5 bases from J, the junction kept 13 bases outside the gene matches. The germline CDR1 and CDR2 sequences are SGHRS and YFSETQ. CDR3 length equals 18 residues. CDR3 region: CASSLGWGLASGQDTQYF. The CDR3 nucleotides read TGCGCCAGCAGCTTGGGGTGGGGACTAGCCTCCGGGCAAGATACGCAGTATTTT.

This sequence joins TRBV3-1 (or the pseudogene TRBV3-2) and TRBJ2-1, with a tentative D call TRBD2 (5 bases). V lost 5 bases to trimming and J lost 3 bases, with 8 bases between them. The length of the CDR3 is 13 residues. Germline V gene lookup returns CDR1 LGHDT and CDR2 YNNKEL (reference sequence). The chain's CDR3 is CASSYGNYNEQFF. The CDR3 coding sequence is TGTGCCAGCAGCTACGGGAACTACAATGAGCAGTTCTTC.

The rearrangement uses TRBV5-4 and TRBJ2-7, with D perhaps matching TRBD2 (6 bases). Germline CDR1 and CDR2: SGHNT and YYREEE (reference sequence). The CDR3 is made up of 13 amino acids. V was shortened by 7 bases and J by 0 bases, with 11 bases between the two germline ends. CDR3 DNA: TGTGCCAGCCGGGACTTCAGCTCCTACGAGCAGTACTTC. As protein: CASRDFSSYEQYF.

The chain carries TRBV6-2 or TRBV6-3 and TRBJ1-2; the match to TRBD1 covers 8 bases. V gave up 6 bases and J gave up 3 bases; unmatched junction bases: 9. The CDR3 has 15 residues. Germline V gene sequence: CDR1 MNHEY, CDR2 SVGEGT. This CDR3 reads CASSDRGTRDYGYTF. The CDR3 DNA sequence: TGTGCCAGCAGCGACAGGGGCACAAGGGACTATGGCTACACCTTC.

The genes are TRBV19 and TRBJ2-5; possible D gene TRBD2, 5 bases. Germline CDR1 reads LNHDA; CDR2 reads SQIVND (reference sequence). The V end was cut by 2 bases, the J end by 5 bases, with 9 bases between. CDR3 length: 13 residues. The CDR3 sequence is CASSIPGWETQYF. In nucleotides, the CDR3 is TGTGCCAGTAGTATACCGGGATGGGAGACCCAGTACTTC.

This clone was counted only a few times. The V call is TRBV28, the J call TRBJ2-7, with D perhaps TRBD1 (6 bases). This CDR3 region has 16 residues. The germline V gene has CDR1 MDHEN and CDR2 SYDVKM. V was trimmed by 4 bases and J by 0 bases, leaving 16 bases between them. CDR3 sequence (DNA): TGTGCCAGCAGTTCCTACCAGGGGACACACTCCTACGAGCAGTACTTC. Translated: CASSSYQGTHSYEQYF. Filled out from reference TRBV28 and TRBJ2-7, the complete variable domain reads DVKVTQSSRYLVKRTGEKVFLECVQDMDHENMFWYRQDPGLGLRLIYFSYDVKMKEKGDIPEGYSVSREKKERFSLILESASTNQTSMYLCASSSYQGTHSYEQYFGPGTRLTVT.

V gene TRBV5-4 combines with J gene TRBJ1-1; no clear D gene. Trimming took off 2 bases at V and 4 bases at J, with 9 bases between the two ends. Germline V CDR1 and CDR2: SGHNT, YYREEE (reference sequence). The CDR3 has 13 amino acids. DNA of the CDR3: TGTGCCAGCAGCTTCGGGAGTAGCACTGAAGCTTTCTTT. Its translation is CASSFGSSTEAFF.

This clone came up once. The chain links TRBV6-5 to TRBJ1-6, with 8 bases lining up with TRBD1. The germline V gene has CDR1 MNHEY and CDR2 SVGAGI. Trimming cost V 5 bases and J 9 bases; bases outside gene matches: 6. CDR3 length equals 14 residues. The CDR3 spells CASSRTGLGSPLHF. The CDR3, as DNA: TGTGCCAGCAGTAGGACAGGGTTGGGTTCACCCCTCCACTTT.